The 32 T cell receptor beta chains in this list originate from one sample, sequenced in a study of patients and donors after allogeneic stem cell transplantation. MiXCR was run by TCRdb on the RT-PCR reads, yielding one entry per CDR3 protein. The data show fewer than 500,000 distinct CDR3 sequences, roughly 16% seen once. The sample consisted of blood, either unsorted or a sorted T cell fraction (not recorded which). The receptors were sampled from a human donor who was either an allogeneic HSCT recipient or a stem cell or donor lymphocyte infusion donor (not recorded which). It is not recorded whose cells these are; they may come from a transplant donor.

This clonotype appeared a few times. J is TRBJ2-7 and V is TRBV6-1; 7 bases line up with TRBD2. J lost 12 bases, V lost 5 bases, and 16 bases had no gene match. Germline values: CDR1 MNHNS, CDR2 SASEGT. This CDR3 has 14 residues. The CDR3 bases are TGTGCCAGCAGTACGGGGGGTGTGTCGGGAGGTGGGTACTTC. Translating gives CASSTGGVSGGGYF.

This clonotype showed up just a few times. The gene calls are TRBV7-9 and TRBJ2-5, with 8 bases that match TRBD1. Germline CDR1 SEHNR, CDR2 FQNEAQ (reference sequence). V lost 5 bases to trimming and J lost 5 bases; unmatched junction nucleotides: 13. The CDR3 covers 16 residues. This CDR3 is CASSPERTGPMETQYF. The CDR3, as DNA: TGTGCCAGCAGCCCCGAGAGGACAGGGCCGATGGAGACCCAGTACTTC.

In its sample, this clonotype was seen a few times. The CDR3 bases are TGCGCCAGCAGCCAAGAGGAGGGGGTCAATGAGCAGTTCTTC. Translation gives CASSQEEGVNEQFF. The chain recombines TRBV4-1 with TRBJ2-1; perhaps D is TRBD1 or TRBD2 (6 bases each). The CDR3 is 14 amino acids. Trimming removed 0 bases from V and 6 bases from J, with 9 bases in between. Germline V gene lookup returns CDR1 MGHRA and CDR2 YSYEKL.

This clonotype showed up many times. The gene calls are TRBV12-3 or TRBV12-4 and TRBJ2-7, with D possibly matching TRBD2 (6 bases). V was shortened by 6 bases and J by 7 bases, with 19 bases between the two germline ends. This CDR3 has 14 residues. Here the CDR3 reads CASSLPSPGREQYF. The CDR3, as DNA: TGTGCCAGCAGCCTACCTTCGCCAGGGAGGGAGCAGTACTTC.

This clonotype was seen only a few times. The chain has TRBV5-1 and TRBJ2-5, with 11 bases that match TRBD2. Trimming removed 2 bases from V and 1 base from J; junction bases left unmatched: 4. The CDR3 contains 16 residues. Germline V CDR1 and CDR2: SGHRS, YFSETQ. For the CDR3, the DNA is TGCGCCAGCAGCTTCCCGACTAGCGGGGCCCAAGAGACCCAGTACTTC. This translates into CASSFPTSGAQETQYF.

This clonotype was counted a few times. The chain recombines TRBV12-3 or TRBV12-4 with TRBJ1-5, with D unresolved. V shed 1 base and J shed 0 bases, with 13 bases lying between them. The CDR3 is 17 residues long. The CDR3 DNA sequence: TGTGCCAGCAGTTTAGTAGGTCCAGGACTTAGCAATCAGCCCCAGCATTTT. Translated: CASSLVGPGLSNQPQHF.

This clonotype turned up a few times. The chain joins TRBV5-1 to TRBJ2-2; perhaps TRBD2 as D (5 bases). The CDR3 contains 15 residues. Trimming stripped 0 bases from V and 3 bases from J, with 9 bases between. CDR1 SGHRS and CDR2 YFSETQ come from the germline V gene. The CDR3 loop reads CASSLVARDTGELFF. CDR3 DNA: TGCGCCAGCAGCTTGGTAGCGCGTGACACCGGGGAGCTGTTTTTT.

This clonotype was counted ten times or more. This chain uses TRBV2 with TRBJ2-1; a possible D gene is TRBD2 (6 bases). The germline CDR1 and CDR2 sequences are SNHLY and FYNNEI. Deletions cut 8 bases from V and 5 bases from J, with 10 bases between. The CDR3 loop spans 12 amino acids. Here the CDR3 DNA reads TGTGCCAGCTTGGGACTTAACAATGAGCAGTTCTTC. Residues: CASLGLNNEQFF.

V and J are TRBV7-2 and TRBJ2-3; the D gene is possibly TRBD2 (6 bases). CDR1 SGHTA and CDR2 FQGNSA come from the germline V gene. Between the trimmed V and J ends, which lost 1 base and 3 bases, there was a span of 11 bases. CDR3 length equals 15 residues. CDR3 loop: CASSLGGGWTDTQYF. The CDR3 DNA follows: TGTGCCAGCAGCTTAGGTGGGGGGTGGACAGATACGCAGTATTTT.

This clonotype was detected only a few times. The rearrangement links TRBV29-1 to TRBJ1-1, with D uncertain. Trimming cost V 4 bases and J 1 base, with 4 bases left between them. Germline lookup yields CDR1 SQVTM and CDR2 ANQGSEA. The CDR3 contains 11 residues. CDR3 nucleotides: TGCAGCGTTGTTCCGAACACTGAAGCTTTCTTT. Residues: CSVVPNTEAFF. The full variable domain, in which reference TRBV29-1 and TRBJ1-1 provide the parts outside the CDR3, is SAVISQKPSRDICQRGTSLTIQCQVDSQVTMMFWYRQQPGQSLTLIATANQGSEATYESGFVIDKFPISRPNLTFSTLTVSNMSPEDSSIYLCSVVPNTEAFFGQGTRLTVV.

This clonotype was found many times. V gene TRBV5-1 combines with J gene TRBJ2-3, with 7 nucleotides matching TRBD1. Germline loops: CDR1 SGHRS, CDR2 YFSETQ. With 4 bases clipped from V and 7 bases from J, the junction kept 12 bases outside the gene matches. CDR3 length: 15 residues. CDR3 in DNA: TGCGCCAGCAGCCCGGGACAGCCGGGTCCATATACGCAGTATTTT. Translating it yields CASSPGQPGPYTQYF.

In its sample, this clonotype was seen a few times. The rearrangement links TRBV6-2 or TRBV6-3 to TRBJ1-1; no definite D call. CDR1 is MNHEY, CDR2 SVGEGT, per germline. The CDR3 is made up of 15 amino acids. Trimming shortened V by 6 bases and J by 2 bases, and 16 bases separated the two germline ends. The CDR3 loop is CASSRGVGINTEAFF. The CDR3 coding sequence is TGTGCCAGCAGCCGCGGGGTAGGGATAAACACTGAAGCTTTCTTT.

This clonotype has more than one count but fewer than ten. J is TRBJ1-1 and V is TRBV5-1; D unresolved. Per the germline V gene, CDR1 is SGHRS and CDR2 is YFSETQ. V was trimmed by 6 bases and J by 7 bases, leaving 7 bases between them. CDR3 length: 10 residues. CDR3 nucleotides: TGCGCCAGCAAAGTCGGTGAAGCTTTCTTT. Amino acid sequence: CASKVGEAFF.

This clonotype was recorded at least ten times. The chain has TRBV28 and TRBJ2-1; 10 nucleotides agree with TRBD1. There are 16 residues in the CDR3. Looked up from germline, CDR1 is MDHEN and CDR2 is SYDVKM. J was trimmed by 6 bases and V by 5 bases; bases with no gene match: 10. CDR3 protein: CASSPHGQGGPNEQFF. In nucleotides, the CDR3 is TGTGCCAGCAGTCCGCACGGACAGGGGGGACCCAATGAGCAGTTCTTC.

The chain couples TRBV4-3 to TRBJ1-6; 9 bases are shared with TRBD1. The germline V gene encodes CDR1 LGHNA and CDR2 YSLEER. Trimming cost V 2 bases and J 8 bases; bases outside gene matches: 13. The CDR3 covers 18 residues. The CDR3 is CASSQTGTGRRLHSPLHF. CDR3 nucleotide sequence: TGCGCCAGCAGCCAAACCGGGACAGGGCGGCGTTTACATTCACCCCTCCACTTT.

This clonotype was observed a few times. The CDR3 region has the DNA TGTGCCACCAGCAGCCTAGCGGGATTGGGCTACAATGAGCAGTTCTTC. This sequence encodes CATSSLAGLGYNEQFF. The chain uses TRBV15 and TRBJ2-1; 9 bases match TRBD2. In germline, CDR1 is LNHNV, CDR2 YYDKDF (reference sequence). The CDR3 runs 16 residues. V lost 3 bases and J lost 3; bases outside the gene matches: 6.

This chain links TRBV24-1 with TRBJ1-1, with D unresolved. In germline, CDR1 is KGHDR, CDR2 SFDVKD. The CDR3 extends over 12 amino acids. V was shortened by 4 bases and J by 7 bases, with 9 bases between the two germline ends. The CDR3 sequence: CATSDRDSEAFF. CDR3 DNA: TGTGCCACCAGTGACCGAGATAGTGAAGCTTTCTTT.

This clonotype appeared a few times. The CDR3 nucleotides read TGTGCCAGCACCGAACAGGGTCGCAATCAGCCCCAGCATTTT. Its protein product is CASTEQGRNQPQHF. The rearrangement uses TRBV6-2 or TRBV6-3 and TRBJ1-5; perhaps TRBD1 as D (6 bases). The V end was cut by 7 bases, the J end by 2 bases, with 12 bases between. Germline V gene data show CDR1 as MNHEY and CDR2 as SVGEGT. The CDR3 loop spans 14 amino acids.

This clonotype turned up a few times. This chain joins TRBV18 and TRBJ2-3; a weak D match, TRBD1 (5 bases). There are 14 residues in the CDR3. The germline CDR1 and CDR2 sequences are KGHSH and LQKENI. The V gene lost 3 bases and the J gene lost 2 bases, with 9 bases spanning the gap. Written as DNA, the CDR3 is TGTGCCAGCTCACCCGACAGTAACACAGATACGCAGTATTTT. Residues: CASSPDSNTDTQYF.

This clonotype was recorded many times. J is TRBJ2-1 and V is TRBV6-5; no clear D gene. The CDR3 consists of 14 residues. Germline V CDR1 and CDR2: MNHEY, SVGAGI. V was clipped by 3 bases and J by 8 bases, with 14 bases between them. The CDR3 nucleotides read TGTGCCAGCAGTTATTCTAGTTTGGGCTATGAGCAGTTCTTC. It is translated as CASSYSSLGYEQFF.

This clonotype occurred a few times. The gene calls are TRBV10-3 and TRBJ2-2; 7 nucleotides match TRBD2. The CDR3 spans 15 residues. The junction had 0 bases not matched to a gene; V was cut back by 2 bases and J by 0 bases. Germline lookup yields CDR1 ENHRY and CDR2 SYGVKD. CDR3: CAISEGLANTGELFF. CDR3 nucleotides: TGTGCCATCAGTGAGGGACTAGCGAACACCGGGGAGCTGTTTTTT.

The CDR3: CASSPGRGTYNEQFF. The CDR3 DNA reads as TGTGCCAGCAGCCCCGGACGGGGAACCTACAATGAGCAGTTCTTC. V and J are TRBV7-3 and TRBJ2-1; D is perhaps TRBD2 (5 bases). The CDR3 totals 15 residues. The V end was cut by 5 bases, the J end by 2 bases, with 13 bases between. CDR1 SGHTA and CDR2 FQGTGA come from the germline V gene.

This chain joins TRBV6-5 and TRBJ2-1; possible D gene TRBD1, 6 bases. The germline CDR1 and CDR2 sequences are MNHEY and SVGAGI. Between the trimmed V and J ends, which lost 2 bases and 1 base, there was a span of 18 bases. This CDR3 has 18 residues. The CDR3 nucleotides are TGTGCCAGCAGTTACGGGACAAGTCGGCCGAATTCCTACAATGAGCAGTTCTTC. This encodes CASSYGTSRPNSYNEQFF.

The chain uses TRBV2 and TRBJ1-2, with unresolved D. V dropped 8 bases and J dropped 5 bases, with 15 bases sitting between them. This CDR3 has 13 residues. The germline V gene encodes CDR1 SNHLY and CDR2 FYNNEI. The CDR3 spells CASGGSSLYGYTF. The CDR3, as DNA: TGTGCCAGCGGTGGGAGCAGCCTTTATGGCTACACCTTC.

This clonotype was seen ten or more times. The chain is built from TRBV12-3 or TRBV12-4 and TRBJ1-6, with D possibly matching TRBD1 (5 bases). The CDR3 is 15 amino acids. V lost 6 bases to trimming and J lost 6 bases, with 15 bases between them. CDR3 region: CASRHRRQSNSPLHF. The DNA of the CDR3 is TGTGCCAGCAGACACCGGAGACAGAGTAATTCACCCCTCCACTTT.

This rearrangement joins TRBV6-5 to TRBJ2-3, with a tentative D call TRBD2 (6 bases). This CDR3 region has 16 residues. V lost 0 bases, J lost 4 bases, and 14 bases lay in between. The germline CDR1 and CDR2 sequences are MNHEY and SVGAGI. In nucleotides, the CDR3 is TGTGCCAGCAGTTACTCCGGGGGAACTGCTCCAGATACGCAGTATTTT. Translated: CASSYSGGTAPDTQYF.

CDR3 in amino acids: CASSPFGTENTGELFF. CDR3 sequence (DNA): TGCGCCAGCAGCCCTTTCGGGACAGAGAACACCGGGGAGCTGTTTTTT. V usage is TRBV5-1 and J usage is TRBJ2-2; 7 positions agree with TRBD1. J lost 1 base, V lost 4 bases, and 7 bases had no gene match. Germline V lookup: CDR1 SGHRS, CDR2 YFSETQ. The CDR3 is 16 residues long.

This clonotype appeared a few times. The chain is built from TRBV12-3 or TRBV12-4 and TRBJ1-1, with a weak D call TRBD1 (5 bases). Trimming pared 8 bases from V and 5 bases from J, leaving 15 bases between. The CDR3 is 13 residues long. The CDR3 protein is CASLGRRGTEAFF. CDR3 DNA: TGTGCCAGCCTGGGACGCCGTGGAACTGAAGCTTTCTTT.

This clonotype has more than one count but fewer than ten. The chain carries TRBV18 and TRBJ2-1; 12 positions agree with TRBD2. With V trimmed by 8 bases and J by 2 bases, 4 bases remained unmatched. The CDR3 loop spans 15 amino acids. Germline values: CDR1 KGHSH, CDR2 LQKENI. The CDR3 protein is CASTPSGRAYNEQFF. CDR3 bases: TGTGCCAGCACCCCTAGCGGGAGGGCCTACAATGAGCAGTTCTTC.

This clonotype was recorded at least ten times. The CDR3 loop reads CASSSQASSYNEQFF. The CDR3 region has the DNA TGCGCCAGCAGTTCACAGGCCAGCTCCTACAATGAGCAGTTCTTC. The chain links TRBV5-1 to TRBJ2-1, with D perhaps TRBD1 (5 bases). CDR3 size: 15 residues. CDR1 and CDR2 from the germline V gene are SGHRS and YFSETQ. The V gene lost 5 bases and the J gene lost 0 bases, with 12 bases spanning the gap.

Regarding this clonotype: A much larger clone is a single base away; this may be a read error. This rearrangement joins TRBV4-3 to TRBJ2-3, with a weak D call TRBD1 (6 bases). The germline V and J ends were trimmed by 1 base and 8 bases, with 16 bases remaining between them. The germline V gene has CDR1 LGHNA and CDR2 YSLEER. The CDR3 extends over 15 amino acids. This chain's CDR3 is CASSQGRNLDSTQYF. CDR3 nucleotide sequence: TGCGCCAGCAGCCAAGGCAGGAACCTGGACAGTACGCAGTATTTT.

A few counts support this clonotype. This chain joins TRBV6-1 and TRBJ2-3; TRBD2 agrees at 8 bases. Per germline, CDR1 MNHNS and CDR2 SASEGT. The CDR3 is made up of 14 amino acids. V trimming: 7 bases; J trimming: 0 bases; junction bases outside the gene matches: 3. As DNA, the CDR3 is TGTGCCAGCAAGCAGCGGGGGAGCACAGATACGCAGTATTTT. It is translated as CASKQRGSTDTQYF.